Listed below are T cell receptor beta chains from one sample, sequenced in a study of blood T cell repertoires in COVID-19. Assay used: immunoSEQ multiplex PCR; TCRdb lists only in-frame clones, some missing. This table holds under 300,000 clones, approximately 83% found once. What was sequenced was peripheral blood. These receptors were taken from a man aged 25-45 years who had recovered from COVID-19. Both conserved end residues are part of each CDR3. D genes are given only for firm matches. Some rows have no size entry. The others give once, few or many, or a class for an expanded clone.

TRBJ1-3,TRBV27,.,.,TGTGCCAGCAGCCCCATACGGGGTTCTGGAAACACCATATATTTT,CASSPIRGSGNTIYF
TRBJ1-3,TRBV5-4,.,.,TGTGCCAGCAGCACGGGTAGAGACTCTGGAAACACCATATATTTT,CASSTGRDSGNTIYF
TRBJ1-1,TRBV2,once,TRBD1,TGTGCCAGCAGTGATCCGGGACAGGGGGCGTTTGTAGCTTTCTTT,CASSDPGQGAFVAFF
TRBJ1-2,TRBV25-1,.,.,TGTGCCAGCAGGCCCCCCGGGGGTTTGGACTATGGCTACACCTTC,CASRPPGGLDYGYTF
TRBJ2-1,TRBV20-1,.,.,TGCAGTGCCTATAACAATGAGCAGTTCTTC,CSAYNNEQFF
TRBJ1-5,TRBV19,.,.,TGTGCCAGTAACCCAGGGGTTAGTAGCAATCAGCCCCAGCATTTT,CASNPGVSSNQPQHF
TRBJ2-3,TRBV6-5,once,.,TGTGCCAGCTCCGTTGGCTCGAGCACAGATACGCAGTATTTT,CASSVGSSTDTQYF
TRBJ2-4,TRBV3-1/TRBV3-2,few,TRBD1,TGTGCCAGCAGCCGCGGACAGGTTCTAGCCAAAAACATTCAGTACTTC,CASSRGQVLAKNIQYF
TRBJ2-7,TRBV4-1,.,.,TGCGCCAGCAGCCTTGATGCGGGCTACGAGCAGTACTTC,CASSLDAGYEQYF
TRBJ2-3,TRBV24-1,.,.,TGTGCCACCAGTGATAGTGGCCGTACAGATACGCAGTATTTT,CATSDSGRTDTQYF
TRBJ2-3,TRBV5-4,few,.,TGTGCCAGCAGCCGCGGGCCAACAGATACGCAGTATTTT,CASSRGPTDTQYF
TRBJ1-1,TRBV2,.,.,TGTGCCACCAAACCCCGCGGGGGATGGGAACCTGAAGCTTTCTTT,CATKPRGGWEPEAFF
TRBJ1-6,TRBV6-6,.,TRBD1,TGTGCCAGCAACCGACAGGGACGTAATTCACCCCTCCACTTT,CASNRQGRNSPLHF
TRBJ1-1,TRBV12-1,once,.,TGTGCCAGCAGCTTTCGGGGGAAGAACACTGAAGCTTTCTTT,CASSFRGKNTEAFF
TRBJ1-5,TRBV6-2/TRBV6-3,.,TRBD1,TGTGCCAGCAGTACCGACAGGGGGTATCAGCCCCAGCATTTT,CASSTDRGYQPQHF
TRBJ1-6,TRBV10-2,.,.,TGCGCCACCGGACAGACATTTAATTCACCCCTCCACTTT,CATGQTFNSPLHF